Included here is one TCR beta chain sequence, with context. Its recognized antigen is unknown. Base qualities were left out, and no much larger clone turns up one base away. Using the deep immunoSEQ assay, multiplex PCR amplified TCR CDR3 regions from genomic DNA. Genomic DNA extracted from each cell subset was distributed evenly over all wells of several immunoSEQ 96-well plates, and each plate served as one replicate. For sorted subsets, each replicate PCR was loaded with roughly 190 ng genomic DNA, equivalent to about 33,000 T cell genomes. The purified libraries were quantified using a Qubit 3.0 fluorometer, sized with a Bioanalyzer 2100, and then quantified again using the KAPA Library Quantification kit. Each immunoSEQ 96-well plate was sequenced on its own single-read 150-cycle Illumina NextSeq 550 flow cell. The authors processed their data as follows. Because the immunoSEQ output held only junctional sequences and lacked quality scores, the filtering could not match the filtering applied to full-length reads. Sequences were annotated with PyIR, a Python wrapper for IgBLAST v1.9, using IMGT germline references to assign V/J genes and CDR3. Reads were removed for weak V/J assignments (E-value above 1e-6), missing CDR3, stop codons, out-of-frame junctions, or ambiguous translated residues. A V3J clonotype was defined by an identical inferred V gene, J gene, and CDR3 amino acid sequence. Percentage overlap between repertoires was calculated by dividing the number of shared unique clonotypes by the size of the smaller repertoire. RTK rarefaction, the Chao1 estimator, and Recon v2.1 estimates of unobserved clonotypes were used to assess repertoire richness. OLGA was used to compute generation probabilities for all TCRbeta clonotypes that the gDNA method yielded from a few donors. In TCRdb, the immuneACCESS table is reduced to in-frame sequences with V and J assigned. These tables do not hold every clone; where another copy was compared, an unresolved V gene accounts for under half, and the others remain unexplained. From that table come the V and J calls and clone size; the DNA was used to work out D and trimming. Present in this sample are hundreds of thousands of clones, over 65% of which were seen just once. Together, the top ten hold more than 1.5% of the sample.

The sample is drawn from a study of shared clonotypes between healthy human individuals (dated by TCRdb to the early 2020s). For the study in its entirety: Two women and a few men aged 18 to 49 years were included in the cohort. Blood TCR repertoires of roughly 5 healthy adults were deeply sequenced to estimate repertoire size and the extent of clonotype sharing between individuals. To increase sequencing depth and limit assay-specific biases, different laboratories used diverse techniques to prepare libraries and sequence TCR repertoires. For each donor, CD4 naive and CD4 memory were each given three plates, CD8 naive was given two plates, and CD8 memory was given one plate. Per donor, leukapheresis produced somewhere between about 0.94 and 9 billion PBMCs.

The germline V gene provides CDR1 SGHTA and CDR2 FQGTGA. The junction shows trimming of 5 bases on V and 5 bases on J, and the gene matches do not reach 9 bases of it. The CDR3 sequence holds 16 residues, the cysteine and phenylalanine included. The retained sequence is limited to the CDR3, 48 bases, with the frame set at the first base. Overall study results and their limits: Naive subsets generally had larger estimated clonotype richness than memory subsets. Even with the large sequencing depth, rarefaction of the sorted-subset datasets indicated that sequencing was incomplete. Compared with non-shared clonotypes, the clonotypes found in all four sorted-subset donors had higher generation probabilities. Sharing across four donors was observed for approximately 5% of naive CD4, about 3.2% of naive CD8, over 2% of memory CD4, and roughly 0.4% of memory CD8 clonotypes. Sampling was limited to blood, and TCR repertoires in tissue likely differ from TCR repertoires in blood. Pairwise subsampling led to the expectation that sequencing depth would affect the degree of clonotype sharing among donors. The small number of donors limited the genetic and exposure-history diversity represented.

Donors were healthy HIV-negative adults with no recently reported acute infections or vaccinations. Every donor was a Caucasian adult living in Nashville, Tennessee, USA. CD4+ T cells were enriched through magnetic negative selection, after which naive cells were positively selected on CD45RA and the remaining negative fraction served as the memory subset. Blood was collected by leukapheresis, and PBMCs were isolated by Ficoll-Histopaque density gradient centrifugation and then cryopreserved in liquid nitrogen vapor phase. Purity and quantity of every magnetically sorted T cell population were checked by analytical flow cytometry. From each sorted fraction, genomic DNA was isolated and quantified by UV absorbance on a Nanodrop 2000c.

This receptor chain uses TRBV7-3 and TRBJ2-2, and TRBD2 matches 9 of the central bases. The sequence was collected from a young woman in good health. The sample was memory CD4+ T cells sorted from blood. The cell subset or site label here, explained by the study, means: CD45RA-negative fraction. Here the CDR3 is given as CASSQTGTSRTGELFF. The bases read TGTGCCAGCAGCCAAACCGGGACTAGCAGGACCGGGGAGCTGTTTTTT.